These 30 T cell receptor beta chains came from one sample sequenced in a study of blood T cell dynamics during melanoma immunotherapy. TCRdb's copy holds only in-frame clones and misses some; the assay was immunoSEQ multiplex PCR. Here the sample spans roughly 7,000 clones, roughly 84% being singletons. Time point of the sample: pre-treatment baseline. Material: blood, obtained from a patient treated with checkpoint blockade. These receptors all stem from a human donor with melanoma. Some clones in this sample may be carry-over from other donors' samples.

The rearrangement joins TRBV6-1 to TRBJ2-1; D may match TRBD1 or TRBD2 (6 bases each). V was cut by 10 bases and J by 7 bases, with 20 bases left in between. The CDR3 consists of 14 residues. Germline assignment: CDR1 MNHNS and CDR2 SASEGT. Written as DNA, the CDR3 is TGTGCCACCGATAACCGACAGGAGGGGAATGAGCAGTTCTTC. Translated, it gives CATDNRQEGNEQFF.

This clone occurred a few times. V is TRBV9 and J is TRBJ2-2; D possibly corresponds to TRBD2 (6 bases). CDR1 and CDR2 (germline): SGDLS, YYNGEE. This CDR3 comprises 16 residues. Deletions cut 4 bases from V and 0 bases from J, with 13 bases between. CDR3 nucleotide sequence: TGTGCCAGCAGCATGCTACCGGGGGCGAACACCGGGGAGCTGTTTTTT. Its translation: CASSMLPGANTGELFF.

V is TRBV28 and J is TRBJ2-5; 10 bases agree with TRBD2. The V and J ends lost 7 bases and 4 bases, in that order; junction bases with no gene match: 9. This CDR3 is built from 15 residues. Per the germline V gene, CDR1 is MDHEN and CDR2 is SYDVKM. This CDR3 is CASNLAGVVGETQYF. Written as DNA, the CDR3 is TGTGCCAGCAATCTAGCGGGAGTAGTTGGAGAGACCCAGTACTTC.

The CDR3 region has the DNA TGTGCCAGCACCGCTAGACTTGGGACAGGGGGCGCTAAGAGAAAGGTGACCTTC. This gives the protein CASTARLGTGGAKRKVTF. The V call is TRBV28, the J call TRBJ1-2; TRBD1 aligns across 12 bases. Trimming removed 7 bases from V and 14 bases from J; junction bases left unmatched: 26. Germline lookup yields CDR1 MDHEN and CDR2 SYDVKM. The CDR3 spans 18 residues.

The chain couples TRBV7-9 to TRBJ2-1, with a tentative D call TRBD2 (6 bases). CDR1 SEHNR and CDR2 FQNEAQ come from the germline V gene (reference sequence). There are 13 residues in the CDR3. V lost 2 bases and J 7 bases, leaving 9 bases between the germline ends. The CDR3 sequence is CASSLFRGNEQFF. DNA of the CDR3: TGTGCCAGCAGCTTATTCCGGGGGAATGAGCAGTTCTTC.

The chain recombines TRBV9 with TRBJ2-5; tentative D call: TRBD2 (5 bases). CDR1 and CDR2 (germline): SGDLS, YYNGEE. Between the trimmed V and J ends, which lost 0 bases and 1 base, there was a span of 10 bases. CDR3 size: 15 residues. The CDR3 loop reads CASSVGRGFQETQYF. Written as DNA, the CDR3 is TGTGCCAGCAGCGTAGGCCGGGGTTTCCAAGAGACCCAGTACTTC.

The chain couples TRBV2 to TRBJ2-3; D ambiguous. Per the germline V gene, CDR1 is SNHLY and CDR2 is FYNNEI. The CDR3 is 14 amino acids. The DNA for the CDR3 is TGTGTCCTCGGCCGGGCTCGAGGCACAGATACGCAGTATTTT. It yields the protein CVLGRARGTDTQYF.

The chain has TRBV9 and TRBJ2-7, with 8 positions matching TRBD2. The junction had 3 bases not matched to a gene; V was cut back by 4 bases and J by 0 bases. The length of the CDR3 is 14 residues. Germline V lookup: CDR1 SGDLS, CDR2 YYNGEE. CDR3 sequence (DNA): TGTGCCAGCAGCCGAAGCGGGAGCTCCTACGAGCAGTACTTC. It encodes CASSRSGSSYEQYF.

This clone occurred once. The V gene is TRBV5-4, the J gene TRBJ2-7; D might be TRBD2 (6 bases). The CDR3 runs 16 residues. Germline CDR1 and CDR2: SGHNT and YYREEE (reference sequence). V dropped 2 bases and J dropped 1 base, with 16 bases sitting between them. CDR3 in DNA: TGTGCCAGCAGCTTTCCGATTGGGGGGAGGTCCTACGAGCAGTACTTC. As protein: CASSFPIGGRSYEQYF.

The J gene is TRBJ2-1, the V gene TRBV5-4, with 12 bases lining up with TRBD2. The length of the CDR3 is 16 residues. Looked up from germline, CDR1 is SGHNT and CDR2 is YYREEE (reference sequence). With V trimmed by 5 bases and J by 9 bases, 12 bases remained unmatched. CDR3 in amino acids: CASRSTSGGPPAEQFF. CDR3 nucleotides: TGTGCCAGCAGGTCGACTAGCGGGGGCCCCCCCGCTGAGCAGTTCTTC.

This clone was found a few times. The J gene is TRBJ1-6, the V gene TRBV7-3, with D possibly matching TRBD1 (5 bases). Per the germline V gene, CDR1 is SGHTA and CDR2 is FQGTGA. Trimming removed 2 bases at V and 8 bases at J, with 13 bases between. This CDR3 contains 15 residues. CDR3 residues: CASSLFRVGDSPLHF. The CDR3 DNA reads as TGTGCCAGCAGCTTATTTAGGGTGGGGGATTCACCCCTCCACTTT.

The rearrangement links TRBV5-6 to TRBJ1-2; 8 bases fit TRBD1. V dropped 4 bases and J dropped 1; count of bases not matched to a gene: 6. This CDR3 region has 15 residues. From germline, CDR1 is SGHDT and CDR2 YYEEEE. The DNA of the CDR3 is TGTGCCAGCAGCGCACCCGACAGGGGTAACTATGGCTACACCTTC. It translates to CASSAPDRGNYGYTF.

In this sample, this clone turned up a few times. The chain recombines TRBV6-5 with TRBJ2-1; the D is unclear. Trimming removed 0 bases at V and 1 base at J, with 7 bases between. The CDR3 totals 15 residues. The germline V gene has CDR1 MNHEY and CDR2 SVGAGI. CDR3 DNA sequence: TGTGCCAGCAGTTACTCTGCCGGTTCCTACAATGAGCAGTTCTTC. It specifies CASSYSAGSYNEQFF.

This chain links TRBV5-8 with TRBJ1-3; 7 positions match TRBD1. CDR1 and CDR2 (germline): SGHTS, YDEGEE. Germline trimming cut 6 bases from V and 4 bases from J; bases unmatched to any gene: 7. The CDR3 runs to 14 residues. The CDR3 loop reads CASTLTGTGNTIYF. DNA of the CDR3: TGTGCCAGCACCCTGACAGGGACCGGAAACACCATATATTTT.

V and J are TRBV4-1 and TRBJ2-5, with 9 positions matching TRBD1. CDR1 and CDR2 (germline): MGHRA, YSYEKL. The ends lost 2 bases at V and 7 bases at J; junction bases unmatched: 14. This CDR3 spans 17 amino acids. CDR3 residues: CASSQTDRGAAWLTQYF. The CDR3 DNA reads as TGCGCCAGCAGCCAAACAGACAGGGGGGCGGCATGGTTGACCCAGTACTTC.

The gene calls are TRBV5-1 and TRBJ2-3; the D gene is possibly TRBD2 (7 bases). Germline V gives CDR1 SGHRS, CDR2 YFSETQ. The ends were cut back, 0 bases at V and 5 bases at J, with 13 bases in the middle. There are 15 residues in the CDR3. CDR3 bases: TGCGCCAGCAGCTTGGCGGGGGGCGCAGTAGATACGCAGTATTTT. Encoded protein: CASSLAGGAVDTQYF.

The chain combines TRBV7-9 with TRBJ1-6, with D unclear. CDR1 is SEHNR and CDR2 is FQNEAQ in the germline V gene (reference sequence). This CDR3 has 11 amino acids. V lost 0 bases, J lost 13 bases, and 4 bases lay in between. The CDR3 bases are TGTGCCAGCAGCTTAGCTCATCCCCTCCACTTT. Amino acid sequence: CASSLAHPLHF.

The CDR3 DNA reads as TGCGCCAGCAGCTTGGAGCAGGGCGCTGGCTACACCTTC. Amino acids: CASSLEQGAGYTF. The V call is TRBV5-1, the J call TRBJ1-2; D perhaps matches TRBD1 (5 bases). CDR3 size: 13 residues. Germline CDR1 reads SGHRS; CDR2 reads YFSETQ. V lost 0 bases, J lost 7 bases, and 10 bases lay in between.

The chain carries TRBV28 and TRBJ1-5, with TRBD1 matching 8 bases. Germline trimming cut 4 bases from V and 5 bases from J; bases unmatched to any gene: 10. CDR1 MDHEN and CDR2 SYDVKM come from the germline V gene. The CDR3 is 16 residues long. The CDR3 spells CASSSITGGPYQPQHF. The CDR3 nucleotides are TGTGCCAGCAGTTCGATTACAGGGGGTCCCTATCAGCCCCAGCATTTT.

This clone appeared a single time. V and J are TRBV2 and TRBJ2-6; a weak D match, TRBD1 (6 bases). V shed 7 bases and J shed 4 bases, with 17 bases lying between them. Germline-derived CDR1 and CDR2 are SNHLY and FYNNEI. The CDR3 has 16 amino acids. The CDR3 nucleotides read TGTGCCAGCACCAAAGGACAGCTCCTGGGGGCCAACGTCCTGACTTTC. This encodes CASTKGQLLGANVLTF.

The chain has TRBV7-8 and TRBJ1-4, with D possibly being TRBD1 (5 bases). The CDR3 sequence is 15 residues long. Per the germline V gene, CDR1 is SGHVS and CDR2 is FQNEAQ. V was pared by 4 bases and J by 3 bases, with 12 bases between. CDR3 amino acids: CASSSAQGPNEKLFF. In nucleotides, the CDR3 is TGTGCCAGCAGCTCGGCCCAGGGACCTAATGAAAAACTGTTTTTT.

The V and J genes are TRBV5-4 and TRBJ2-3; D tentatively fits TRBD1 or TRBD2 (5 bases each). Germline V gives CDR1 SGHNT, CDR2 YYREEE (reference sequence). The CDR3 sequence is 14 residues long. The V end was cut by 3 bases, the J end by 8 bases, with 16 bases between. The CDR3 reads CASSWGAGEGTQYF. CDR3 DNA sequence: TGTGCCAGCAGCTGGGGCGCGGGTGAGGGTACGCAGTATTTT.

The chain links TRBV4-2 to TRBJ2-1; TRBD2 is a possible D gene (5 bases). Germline V lookup: CDR1 LGHNA, CDR2 YNFKEQ. Trimming removed 0 bases from V and 8 bases from J, with 14 bases in between. The CDR3 has 15 residues. The CDR3 reads CASSQDPGILDEQFF. For the CDR3, the DNA is TGTGCCAGCAGCCAAGACCCCGGGATTTTGGATGAGCAGTTCTTC.

This clone was counted a few times. CDR3 coding DNA: TGTGCCAGCTCGGCAGGCGGGAACCAAGAGACCCAGTACTTC. Protein: CASSAGGNQETQYF. This chain joins TRBV6-1 and TRBJ2-5, with D perhaps matching TRBD2 (6 bases). In germline, CDR1 is MNHNS, CDR2 SASEGT. V was cut by 8 bases and J by 0 bases, with 13 bases left in between. This CDR3 contains 14 residues.

The chain couples TRBV9 to TRBJ2-3; D possibly corresponds to TRBD2 (5 bases). Deletions cut 0 bases from V and 2 bases from J, with 13 bases between. Germline CDR1 and CDR2: SGDLS and YYNGEE. This CDR3 region has 16 residues. The CDR3 region has the DNA TGTGCCAGCAGCGTAGGGAATAGCGCTTCCACAGATACGCAGTATTTT. Encoded protein: CASSVGNSASTDTQYF.

The chain uses TRBV28 and TRBJ2-5; 11 bases match TRBD1. CDR3 length equals 15 residues. The trim removed 7 bases at V and 4 bases at J, leaving 8 bases unmatched. From germline, CDR1 is MDHEN and CDR2 SYDVKM. CDR3 residues: CASTPGTGGPETQYF. In DNA form, the CDR3 reads TGTGCCAGCACCCCCGGGACAGGGGGTCCAGAGACCCAGTACTTC.

V and J are TRBV5-1 and TRBJ1-6; 9 nucleotides match TRBD1. The V and J ends lost 7 bases and 6 bases, in that order; junction bases with no gene match: 11. The length of the CDR3 is 16 residues. Germline V gene sequence: CDR1 SGHRS, CDR2 YFSETQ. In DNA, the CDR3 is TGCGCCAGCTCACCTCCGGGACAGGGCACTAATTCACCCCTCCACTTT. This sequence encodes CASSPPGQGTNSPLHF.

This clone was observed a single time. The rearrangement links TRBV30 to TRBJ1-6, with D uncertain. CDR1 is GTSNPN and CDR2 is SVGIG in the germline V gene (reference sequence). CDR3 length: 12 residues. Trimming removed 0 bases from V and 3 bases from J, with 0 bases in between. The CDR3 sequence: CAWSVYNSPLHF. Written as DNA, the CDR3 is TGTGCCTGGAGTGTCTATAATTCACCCCTCCACTTT.

The rearrangement uses TRBV19 and TRBJ2-2; the match to TRBD1 covers 10 bases. Germline trimming cut 4 bases from V and 5 bases from J; bases unmatched to any gene: 7. The V gene's germline CDR1 is LNHDA and CDR2 SQIVND (reference sequence). CDR3 length: 16 residues. The CDR3 DNA reads as TGTGCCAGTAGTACCCGACAGGGGGCGGTTACCGGGGAGCTGTTTTTT. This codes for CASSTRQGAVTGELFF.

Only a few counts were recorded for this clone. J is TRBJ1-2 and V is TRBV5-4; 9 nucleotides match TRBD1. Per germline, CDR1 SGHNT and CDR2 YYREEE (reference sequence). The junction had 5 bases not matched to a gene; V was cut back by 1 base and J by 4 bases. The CDR3 runs 15 residues. Here the CDR3 DNA reads TGTGCCAGCAGCTTGTGGGGACAGGGAGTCTATGGCTACACCTTC. This sequence encodes CASSLWGQGVYGYTF. Using reference TRBV5-4 and TRBJ1-2 for the parts outside the CDR3, the full variable domain is ETGVTQSPTHLIKTRGQQVTLRCSSQSGHNTVSWYQQALGQGPQFIFQYYREEENGRGNFPPRFSGLQFPNYSSELNVNALELDDSALYLCASSLWGQGVYGYTFGSGTRLTVV.